This T cell receptor (beta chain) came from a study of identical twins. TCRdb redid the calling of the 5' RACE reads with MiXCR, one entry per CDR3 protein. The table includes hundreds of thousands of distinct CDR3 sequences, approximately 20% detected once. Healthy Caucasians alone served as donors. Overall study findings and caveats: Donors were not followed over many years; analysis was cross-sectional. Fewer insertions were carried by abundant cord blood beta clonotypes, but none was seen in memory repertoires.

This clonotype has only a few counts. What it recognizes is unknown. These sequences were also reported in another study, on yellow fever vaccine responses in identical twins. This second study notes: As reported, the vaccine T cell response of twins seemed partly convergent and partly personalized.

The receptor's source is a woman under 30 in good health. The specimen was CD4+ T cells sorted from blood.

The CDR3 DNA sequence: TGCGCCAGCAGCCCCGGACAGGGAGGTACTGAAGCTTTCTTT. This sequence encodes CASSPGQGGTEAFF. The chain combines TRBV5-1 with TRBJ1-1; 8 bases fit TRBD1. The junction had 7 bases not matched to a gene; V was cut back by 4 bases and J by 5 bases. CDR3 length: 14 amino acids. Germline V gives CDR1 SGHRS, CDR2 YFSETQ.